What follows describes a single T cell receptor beta chain. Sequencing used immunoSEQ multiplex PCR; TCRdb keeps in-frame clones, though not all of them. Of under 200,000 clones listed, 76% are singletons. The data are from a study of blood T cell repertoires in COVID-19. Study details: Italy, Spain and the United States were the sources of the convalescent and acute COVID-19 samples.

The CDR3 sequence is 15 residues long. The V and J ends lost 2 bases and 8 bases, in that order; junction bases with no gene match: 8. CDR1 is LGHDT and CDR2 is YNNKEL in the germline V gene (reference sequence). The sequencing input was peripheral blood. The J gene is TRBJ1-4, the V gene TRBV3-1 (or the pseudogene TRBV3-2); 7 bases align to TRBD1. The receptor was derived from a woman of 80 years or more with acute or convalescent COVID-19. CDR3 nucleotide sequence: TGTGCCAGCAGCCAACGAGGGGGCGGGAGGGAAAAACTGTTTTTT. The encoded protein is CASSQRGGGREKLFF.